The 27 T cell receptor beta chains below come from one sample, sequenced in a study of shared T cell receptors in the human thymus. The repertoire was sequenced with immunoSEQ multiplex PCR; TCRdb's copy has only in-frame clones and lacks some. The sample contains about 730,000 clones, 70% to 90% of which appear only once. This sample also belongs to another study, concerning human thymus T cells.

The sequencing input was thymocytes. The receptors derive from a girl less than two years old with a congenital heart defect.

The CDR3 protein is CASGRAGGGEQYF. DNA of the CDR3: TGTGCCAGCGGTCGAGCGGGGGGAGGCGAGCAGTACTTC. The gene calls are TRBV28 and TRBJ2-7, with 9 bases lining up with TRBD2. Trimming at V came to 8 bases and at J to 6 bases, leaving 8 bases not matched to a gene. This CDR3 spans 13 amino acids. CDR1 and CDR2 from the germline V gene are MDHEN and SYDVKM.

This chain joins TRBV5-1 and TRBJ2-1; D might be TRBD2 (5 bases). CDR1 SGHRS and CDR2 YFSETQ come from the germline V gene. Trimming removed 1 base from V and 6 bases from J, with 17 bases in between. The CDR3 covers 16 residues. The CDR3 DNA reads TGCGCCAGCAGCTTGTTCACCGACTATCGAAGCAATGAGCAGTTCTTC. This codes for CASSLFTDYRSNEQFF.

The gene calls are TRBV4-1 and TRBJ1-3, with TRBD1 as a possible D gene (6 bases). The V gene lost 4 bases and the J gene lost 2 bases, with 6 bases spanning the gap. The V gene's germline CDR1 is MGHRA and CDR2 YSYEKL. The CDR3 runs 13 residues. CDR3 sequence: CASSRDTGNTIYF. Written as DNA, the CDR3 is TGCGCCAGCAGCCGGGACACTGGAAACACCATATATTTT.

This chain links TRBV4-3 with TRBJ2-7; D call uncertain. This CDR3 comprises 15 residues. Germline CDR1 and CDR2: LGHNA and YSLEER. The V end lost 0 bases, the J end lost 4 bases, and 13 bases lay between the germline ends. CDR3 sequence (DNA): TGCGCCAGCAGCCAAGACCGAGAGACTCGGTACGAGCAGTACTTC. It translates to CASSQDRETRYEQYF.

The count of this clone is one. The junction and the germline gene differ at one end; a read error may be behind it. V is TRBV2 and J is TRBJ2-1; D is ambiguous. The CDR3 consists of 14 residues. Germline-derived CDR1 and CDR2 are SNHLY and FYNNEI. CDR3 DNA sequence: TGTGTCAGCAGTGTGGAGAGCCTGAGTAATGAGCAGTTCTTC. Residues: CVSSVESLSNEQFF. Together with reference TRBV2 and TRBJ2-1, the CDR3 gives the full variable domain: EPEVTQTPSHQVTQMGQEVILRCVPISNHLYFYWYRQILGQKVEFLVSFYNNEISEKSEIFDDQFSVERPDGSNFTLKIRSTKLEDSAMYFCVSSVESLSNEQFFGPGTRLTVL.

The chain employs TRBV6-6 and TRBJ1-1, with 11 bases aligning to TRBD1. The germline gives CDR1 MNHNY, CDR2 SVGAGI (reference sequence). The CDR3 covers 14 residues. V trimming: 5 bases; J trimming: 3 bases; junction bases outside the gene matches: 2. CDR3 coding DNA: TGTGCCAGCAGTAGGGACAGGGGGGACACTGAAGCTTTCTTT. Amino acid sequence: CASSRDRGDTEAFF.

The rearrangement uses TRBV9 and TRBJ2-3, with 12 bases that match TRBD2. The germline V gene has CDR1 SGDLS and CDR2 YYNGEE. CDR3 size: 16 residues. V shed 0 bases, J shed 2 bases, and the junction held 1 base outside the gene matches. CDR3 loop: CASSVASGGATDTQYF. CDR3 DNA: TGTGCCAGCAGCGTAGCTAGCGGGGGGGCCACAGATACGCAGTATTTT.

The rearrangement uses TRBV28 and TRBJ2-5; the D gene is possibly TRBD2 (7 bases). The CDR3 runs 15 residues. V lost 6 bases and J 1 base, leaving 15 bases between the germline ends. Germline V CDR1 and CDR2: MDHEN, SYDVKM. The chain's CDR3 is CASSQRGEGQETQYF. CDR3 coding DNA: TGTGCCAGCAGCCAGAGGGGGGAGGGCCAAGAGACCCAGTACTTC.

V is TRBV21-1 and J is TRBJ1-5; whether TRBD1, the table's D call, matches the DNA was not checked. TRBV21-1 is a pseudogene locus. This CDR3 is 18 amino acids long. CDR3 nucleotide sequence: TGTGCCAGCAGCAAAGCGCACCCCCGGGACAGCCCGAATCAGCCCCAGCATTTT. It encodes CASSKAHPRDSPNQPQHF.

J is TRBJ1-2 and V is TRBV7-6, with D possibly matching TRBD1 (6 bases). The CDR3 length is 18 residues. Trimming removed 1 base at V and 1 base at J, with 19 bases between. In germline, CDR1 is SGHVS, CDR2 FNYEAQ. The CDR3 reads CASSLVGHPDRVNYGYTF. The CDR3 nucleotides are TGTGCCAGCAGCTTAGTCGGACATCCGGACAGAGTTAACTATGGCTACACCTTC.

The chain combines TRBV18 with TRBJ1-1; D is uncertain. This CDR3 has 14 amino acids. Germline V gene lookup returns CDR1 KGHSH and CDR2 LQKENI. Trimming shortened V by 8 bases and J by 3 bases, and 16 bases separated the two germline ends. CDR3: CASLPRPRDTEAFF. CDR3 coding DNA: TGTGCCAGCCTACCCCGACCCCGGGACACTGAAGCTTTCTTT.

The J gene is TRBJ1-1, the V gene TRBV29-1; TRBD1 aligns across 8 bases. With V trimmed by 4 bases and J by 5 bases, 9 bases remained unmatched. The germline V gene has CDR1 SQVTM and CDR2 ANQGSEA. The CDR3 has 14 amino acids. This chain's CDR3 is CSVVPGGYETEAFF. The CDR3 nucleotides read TGCAGCGTTGTCCCAGGGGGCTACGAGACTGAAGCTTTCTTT. The complete variable domain, with remaining parts taken from reference TRBV29-1 and TRBJ1-1, reads SAVISQKPSRDICQRGTSLTIQCQVDSQVTMMFWYRQQPGQSLTLIATANQGSEATYESGFVIDKFPISRPNLTFSTLTVSNMSPEDSSIYLCSVVPGGYETEAFFGQGTRLTVV.

This chain connects TRBV12-5 to TRBJ1-5; D may be TRBD1 (6 bases). Germline assignment: CDR1 LGHNT and CDR2 FRNRAP. The germline V and J ends were trimmed by 0 bases and 2 bases, with 11 bases remaining between them. The CDR3 is made up of 16 amino acids. CDR3 region: CASGLVKQGGNQPQHF. The CDR3 bases are TGTGCTAGTGGTTTGGTAAAACAGGGAGGCAATCAGCCCCAGCATTTT.

The V gene is TRBV9, the J gene TRBJ1-1, with 10 bases fitting TRBD1. The ends lost 4 bases at V and 3 bases at J; junction bases unmatched: 6. Germline CDR1 and CDR2: SGDLS and YYNGEE. The CDR3 sequence is 15 residues long. CDR3 sequence: CASSIRQGADTEAFF. For the CDR3, the DNA is TGTGCCAGCAGCATACGACAGGGGGCGGACACTGAAGCTTTCTTT.

The rearrangement uses TRBV2 and TRBJ1-2, with D maybe TRBD1 (6 bases). Germline-derived CDR1 and CDR2 are SNHLY and FYNNEI. The CDR3 loop spans 12 amino acids. Trimming removed 5 bases from V and 6 bases from J, with 10 bases in between. In nucleotides, the CDR3 is TGTGCCAGCAGTCAGGGGACGAATGGCTACACCTTC. It specifies CASSQGTNGYTF.

This chain links TRBV5-3 with TRBJ1-5; 8 nucleotides agree with TRBD1. TRBV5-3 is an open reading frame whose function is uncertain. V trimming: 0 bases; J trimming: 4 bases; junction bases outside the gene matches: 6. This CDR3 comprises 16 residues. The CDR3 sequence: CARSLANDRGNQPQHF. The CDR3 DNA sequence: TGTGCCAGAAGCTTGGCCAATGACAGGGGAAATCAGCCCCAGCATTTT.

The CDR3 coding sequence is TGTGCCAGCAGCCGCACATTGGGGGGCACTGAAGCTTTCTTT. Protein: CASSRTLGGTEAFF. The rearrangement joins TRBV7-9 to TRBJ1-1; a possible D gene is TRBD1 (5 bases). CDR3 size: 14 residues. Looked up from germline, CDR1 is SEHNR and CDR2 is FQNEAQ (reference sequence). V was pared by 5 bases and J by 4 bases, with 14 bases between.

This clone was counted a few times. The V gene is TRBV11-1, the J gene TRBJ2-5; tentatively, D is TRBD1 (5 bases). CDR1 and CDR2 from the germline V gene are SGHAT and FQDESV (reference sequence). The CDR3 runs to 17 residues. V gave up 2 bases and J gave up 1 base, with 17 bases separating them. The CDR3 nucleotides read TGTGCCAGCAGCTTAACAGCGACAGAAGACAGCCAAGAGACCCAGTACTTC. Translation: CASSLTATEDSQETQYF.

The chain combines TRBV9 with TRBJ1-2; the match to TRBD1 covers 9 bases. The CDR3 runs 17 residues. Germline V lookup: CDR1 SGDLS, CDR2 YYNGEE. Unmatched junction bases numbered 14, after V lost 4 bases and J lost 4 bases. The CDR3 nucleotides read TGTGCCAGCAGCACCGGGACAGGGACTTTTGATATCTATGGCTACACCTTC. Protein: CASSTGTGTFDIYGYTF.

This chain links TRBV12-5 with TRBJ1-1; 10 bases map to TRBD1. Germline values: CDR1 LGHNT, CDR2 FRNRAP. The CDR3 contains 15 residues. Trimming at V came to 2 bases and at J to 6 bases, leaving 6 bases not matched to a gene. The CDR3: CASGLPGTGASEAFF. The CDR3, as DNA: TGTGCTAGTGGTTTGCCCGGGACAGGGGCGTCTGAAGCTTTCTTT.

The V call is TRBV5-1, the J call TRBJ1-6; 7 nucleotides agree with TRBD1. J gave up 7 bases and V 5 bases, and 3 bases lay outside the gene matches. Germline assignment: CDR1 SGHRS and CDR2 YFSETQ. CDR3 length: 13 residues. The CDR3 protein is CASRRDRNSPLHF. CDR3 DNA sequence: TGCGCCAGCAGAAGGGACAGAAATTCACCCCTCCACTTT.

This chain joins TRBV19 and TRBJ2-7; D is possibly TRBD2 (5 bases). Trimming took 6 bases from V and 2 from J, leaving 11 bases between them. The CDR3 extends over 13 amino acids. Germline CDR1 is LNHDA and CDR2 is SQIVND (reference sequence). The CDR3 nucleotides are TGTGCCAGTAGCCTAAAGGGAGCCTACGAGCAGTACTTC. It is translated as CASSLKGAYEQYF.

The rearrangement links TRBV28 to TRBJ1-3; 11 nucleotides line up with TRBD1. The germline V gene encodes CDR1 MDHEN and CDR2 SYDVKM. This CDR3 is 16 amino acids long. V lost 3 bases, J lost 7 bases, and 8 bases stayed unmatched. The CDR3 nucleotides are TGTGCCAGCAGTTTGCCCCGGGACAGGGGGGCGAACACCATATATTTT. Its protein is CASSLPRDRGANTIYF.

This clone was detected a few times. This chain joins TRBV5-4 and TRBJ1-6; 9 nucleotides agree with TRBD1. Germline lookup yields CDR1 SGHNT and CDR2 YYREEE (reference sequence). The CDR3 has 17 residues. Trimming removed 3 bases from V and 9 bases from J; junction bases left unmatched: 13. CDR3: CASSYSTGTGYTSPLHF. The CDR3 DNA sequence: TGTGCCAGCAGCTACTCAACCGGGACAGGGTACACTTCACCCCTCCACTTT.

This chain joins TRBV2 and TRBJ1-4, with TRBD1 matching 8 bases. This CDR3 is built from 17 residues. CDR1 and CDR2 from the germline V gene are SNHLY and FYNNEI. Germline trimming cut 2 bases from V and 3 bases from J; bases unmatched to any gene: 8. The DNA for the CDR3 is TGTGCCAGCAGTGAAAACGATAAACAGGGGGCTAATGAAAAACTGTTTTTT. Translated, it gives CASSENDKQGANEKLFF.

This clone was observed once. J is TRBJ1-6 and V is TRBV6-1, with D possibly TRBD1 on 5 matching bases. The CDR3 totals 14 residues. CDR1 is MNHNS, CDR2 SASEGT, per germline. The V and J ends lost 10 bases and 10 bases respectively, with 20 bases between them. CDR3 sequence (DNA): TGTGCCATCCTCCACCGGGGGGGACGCTCACCCCTCCACTTT. Amino acids: CAILHRGGRSPLHF.

V and J are TRBV27 and TRBJ2-3, with TRBD2 matching over 8 bases. J was trimmed by 6 bases and V by 8 bases; bases with no gene match: 16. This CDR3 comprises 16 residues. Germline V CDR1 and CDR2: MNHEY, SMNVEV (reference sequence). The CDR3 DNA follows: TGTGCCAGCCGAAATATCGTCGGGGGGGAGTCGGATACGCAGTATTTT. Its translation: CASRNIVGGESDTQYF.